This T cell receptor beta chain was retrieved from a study of blood T cell repertoires in COVID-19. Here immunoSEQ multiplex PCR was the method, and the copy in TCRdb shows in-frame clones only, minus some. The sample lists nearly 250,000 clones, 85% occurring once. Trimming took off 3 bases at V and 6 bases at J, with 11 bases between the two ends. This CDR3 region has 14 residues. CDR1 and CDR2 (germline): LNHNV, YYDKDF (reference sequence). The sequence was obtained from a woman between 45 and 65 years old with acute COVID-19. The chain uses TRBV15 and TRBJ1-4; D is ambiguous. The sample taken for sequencing was PBMCs or T cells enriched from blood (not recorded which). The CDR3 sequence: CATSSEEGYEKLFF. CDR3 nucleotide sequence: TGTGCCACCAGCAGCGAGGAAGGCTATGAAAAACTGTTTTTT.